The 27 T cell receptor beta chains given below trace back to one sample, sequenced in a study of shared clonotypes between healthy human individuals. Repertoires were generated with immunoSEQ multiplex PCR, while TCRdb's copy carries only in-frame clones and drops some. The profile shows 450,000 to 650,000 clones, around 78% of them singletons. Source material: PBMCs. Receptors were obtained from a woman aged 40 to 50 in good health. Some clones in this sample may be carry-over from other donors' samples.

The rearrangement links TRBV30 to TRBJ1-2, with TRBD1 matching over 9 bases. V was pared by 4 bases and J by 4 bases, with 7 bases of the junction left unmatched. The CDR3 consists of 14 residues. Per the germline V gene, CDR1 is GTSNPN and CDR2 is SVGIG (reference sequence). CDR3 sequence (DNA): TGTGCCTGGAACCCGGGACAGGGTGCCTATGGCTACACCTTC. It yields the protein CAWNPGQGAYGYTF.

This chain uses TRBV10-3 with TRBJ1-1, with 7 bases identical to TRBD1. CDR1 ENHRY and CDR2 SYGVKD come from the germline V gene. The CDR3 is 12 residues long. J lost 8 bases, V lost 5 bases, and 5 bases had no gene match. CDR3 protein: CAISQPGQEAFF. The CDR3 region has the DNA TGTGCCATCAGTCAACCGGGACAGGAAGCTTTCTTT.

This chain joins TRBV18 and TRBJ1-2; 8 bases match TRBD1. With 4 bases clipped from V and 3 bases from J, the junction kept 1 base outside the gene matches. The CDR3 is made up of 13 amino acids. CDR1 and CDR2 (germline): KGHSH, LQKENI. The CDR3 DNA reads TGTGCCAGCTCACAACAGGGGGACTATGGCTACACCTTC. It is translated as CASSQQGDYGYTF.

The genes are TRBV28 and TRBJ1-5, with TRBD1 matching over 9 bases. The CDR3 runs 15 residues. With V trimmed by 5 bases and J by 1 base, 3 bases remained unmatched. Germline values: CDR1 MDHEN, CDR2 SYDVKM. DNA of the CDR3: TGTGCCAGCAGTACGACAGGGGGGAGCAATCAGCCCCAGCATTTT. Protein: CASSTTGGSNQPQHF.

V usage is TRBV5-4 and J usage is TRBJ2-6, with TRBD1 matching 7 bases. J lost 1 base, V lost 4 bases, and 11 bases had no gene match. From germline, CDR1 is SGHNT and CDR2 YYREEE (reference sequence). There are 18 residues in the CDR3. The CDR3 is CASSPPTGTSSGANVLTF. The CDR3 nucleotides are TGTGCCAGCAGCCCCCCGACAGGGACCTCATCTGGGGCCAACGTCCTGACTTTC.

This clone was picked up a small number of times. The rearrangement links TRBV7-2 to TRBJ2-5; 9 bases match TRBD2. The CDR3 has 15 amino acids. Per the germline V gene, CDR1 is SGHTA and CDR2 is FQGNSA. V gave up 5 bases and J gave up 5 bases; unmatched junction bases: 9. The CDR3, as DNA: TGTGCCAGCAGCCCAGTAGCGGGAGTGGAGGAGACCCAGTACTTC. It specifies CASSPVAGVEETQYF.

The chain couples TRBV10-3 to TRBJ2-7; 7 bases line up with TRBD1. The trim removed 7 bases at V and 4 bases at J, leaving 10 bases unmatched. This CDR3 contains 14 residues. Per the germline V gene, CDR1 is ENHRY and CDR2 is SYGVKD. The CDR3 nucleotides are TGTGCCATCAAAGGGGGACAGTGGTTGTACGAGCAGTACTTC. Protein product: CAIKGGQWLYEQYF.

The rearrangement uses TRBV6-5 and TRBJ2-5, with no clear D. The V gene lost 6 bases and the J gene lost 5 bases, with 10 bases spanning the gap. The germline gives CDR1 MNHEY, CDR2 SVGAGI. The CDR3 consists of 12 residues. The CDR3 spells CASSMTRETQYF. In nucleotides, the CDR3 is TGTGCCAGCAGCATGACTCGGGAGACCCAGTACTTC.

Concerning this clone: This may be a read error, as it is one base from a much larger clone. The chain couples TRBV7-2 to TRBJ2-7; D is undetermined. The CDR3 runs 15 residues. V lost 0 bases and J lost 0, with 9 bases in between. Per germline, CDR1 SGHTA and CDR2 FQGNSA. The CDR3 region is CASSLARFSSYEQYF. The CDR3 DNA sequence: TGTGCCAGCAGCTTAGCTCGGTTTAGCTCCTACGAGCAGTACTTC.

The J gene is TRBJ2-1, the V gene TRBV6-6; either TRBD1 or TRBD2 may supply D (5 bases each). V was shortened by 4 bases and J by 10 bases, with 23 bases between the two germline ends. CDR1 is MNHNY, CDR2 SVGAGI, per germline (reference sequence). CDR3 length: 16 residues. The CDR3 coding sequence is TGTGCCAGCAGTTTCCGCCCCCGGGACCTCCGTGGAGAGCAGTTCTTC. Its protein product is CASSFRPRDLRGEQFF.

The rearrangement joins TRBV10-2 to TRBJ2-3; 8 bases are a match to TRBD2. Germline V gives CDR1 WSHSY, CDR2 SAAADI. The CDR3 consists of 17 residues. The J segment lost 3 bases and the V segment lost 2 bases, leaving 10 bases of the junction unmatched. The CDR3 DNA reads TGCGCCAGCAGTGAGGGCAAGGGGTCGGGAGGGACAGATACGCAGTATTTT. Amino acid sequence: CASSEGKGSGGTDTQYF.

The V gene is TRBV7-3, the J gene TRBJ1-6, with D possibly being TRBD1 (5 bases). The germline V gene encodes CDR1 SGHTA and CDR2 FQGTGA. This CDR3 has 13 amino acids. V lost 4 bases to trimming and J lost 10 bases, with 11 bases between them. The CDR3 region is CASSSSRDSPLHF. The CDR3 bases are TGTGCCAGCAGCTCATCCCGGGACTCACCCCTCCACTTT.

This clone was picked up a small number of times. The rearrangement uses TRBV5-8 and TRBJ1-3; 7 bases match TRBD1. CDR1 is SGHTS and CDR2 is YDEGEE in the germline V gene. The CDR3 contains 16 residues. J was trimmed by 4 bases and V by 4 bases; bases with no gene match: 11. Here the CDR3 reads CASSQGQILFGNTIYF. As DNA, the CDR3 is TGTGCCAGCAGCCAGGGACAGATCTTATTCGGAAACACCATATATTTT.

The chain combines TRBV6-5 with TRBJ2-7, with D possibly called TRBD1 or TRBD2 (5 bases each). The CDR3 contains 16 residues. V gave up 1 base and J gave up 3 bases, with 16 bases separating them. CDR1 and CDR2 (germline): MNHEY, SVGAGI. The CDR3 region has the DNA TGTGCCAGCAGTTACTTGAAACCCCTTGGGGGCTACGAGCAGTACTTC. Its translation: CASSYLKPLGGYEQYF.

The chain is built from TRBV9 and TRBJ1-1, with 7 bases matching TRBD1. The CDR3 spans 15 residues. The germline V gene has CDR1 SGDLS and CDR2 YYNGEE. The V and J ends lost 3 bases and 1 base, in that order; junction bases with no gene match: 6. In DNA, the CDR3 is TGTGCCAGCAGCGCACAGGGGCTTGCGAACACTGAAGCTTTCTTT. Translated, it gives CASSAQGLANTEAFF.

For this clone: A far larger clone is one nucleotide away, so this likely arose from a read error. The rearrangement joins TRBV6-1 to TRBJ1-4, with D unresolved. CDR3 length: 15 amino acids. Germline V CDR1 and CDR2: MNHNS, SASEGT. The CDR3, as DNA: TGTGCCAGCAGTGATGGCGCGGGGTCCAATGAAAAACTGCTTTTT. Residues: CASSDGAGSNEKLLF.

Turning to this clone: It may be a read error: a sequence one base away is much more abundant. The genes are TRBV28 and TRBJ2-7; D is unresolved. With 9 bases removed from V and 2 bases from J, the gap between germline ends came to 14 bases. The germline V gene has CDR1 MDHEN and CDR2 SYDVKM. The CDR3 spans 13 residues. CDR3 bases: TGTGCCAGAAGTAACTTAGCAACCTACGAGCAGTACTTC. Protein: CARSNLATYEQYF.

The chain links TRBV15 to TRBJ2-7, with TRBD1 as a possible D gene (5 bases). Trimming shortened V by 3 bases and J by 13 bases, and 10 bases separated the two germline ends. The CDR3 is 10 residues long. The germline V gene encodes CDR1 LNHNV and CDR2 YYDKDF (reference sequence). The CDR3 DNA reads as TGTGCCACCAGCAGTTACAGGCCCTACTTC. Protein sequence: CATSSYRPYF.

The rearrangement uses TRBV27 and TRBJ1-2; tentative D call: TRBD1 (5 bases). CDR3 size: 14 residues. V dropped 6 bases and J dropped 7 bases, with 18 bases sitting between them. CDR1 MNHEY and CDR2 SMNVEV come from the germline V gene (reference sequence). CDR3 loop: CASSEGVSGGGYTF. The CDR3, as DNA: TGTGCCAGCAGCGAAGGGGTCTCCGGTGGTGGCTACACCTTC.

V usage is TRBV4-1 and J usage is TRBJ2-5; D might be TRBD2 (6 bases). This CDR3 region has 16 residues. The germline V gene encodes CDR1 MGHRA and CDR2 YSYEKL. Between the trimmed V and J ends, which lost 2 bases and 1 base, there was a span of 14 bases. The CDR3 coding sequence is TGCGCCAGCAGCCAAATTTTGGCCGGGAGCCAAGAGACCCAGTACTTC. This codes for CASSQILAGSQETQYF.

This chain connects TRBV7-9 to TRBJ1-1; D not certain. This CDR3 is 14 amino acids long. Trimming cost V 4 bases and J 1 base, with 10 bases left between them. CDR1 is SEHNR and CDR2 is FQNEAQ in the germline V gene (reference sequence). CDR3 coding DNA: TGTGCCAGCAGCTCCCCCCCAGAGAACACTGAAGCTTTCTTT. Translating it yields CASSSPPENTEAFF.

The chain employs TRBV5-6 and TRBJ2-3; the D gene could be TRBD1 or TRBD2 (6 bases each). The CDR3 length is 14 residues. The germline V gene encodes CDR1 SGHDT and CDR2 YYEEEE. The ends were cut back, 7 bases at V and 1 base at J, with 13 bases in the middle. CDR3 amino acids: CASGRGRGTDTQYF. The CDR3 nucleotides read TGTGCCAGCGGTCGGGGGCGGGGCACAGATACGCAGTATTTT.

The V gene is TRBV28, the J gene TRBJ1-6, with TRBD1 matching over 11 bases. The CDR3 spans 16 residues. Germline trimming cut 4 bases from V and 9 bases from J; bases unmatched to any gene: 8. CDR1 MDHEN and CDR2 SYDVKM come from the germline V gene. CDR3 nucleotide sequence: TGTGCCAGCAGTTGGACAGGGGGCTCAATGGTTTCACCCCTCCACTTT. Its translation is CASSWTGGSMVSPLHF. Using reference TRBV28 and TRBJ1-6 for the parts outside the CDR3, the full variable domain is DVKVTQSSRYLVKRTGEKVFLECVQDMDHENMFWYRQDPGLGLRLIYFSYDVKMKEKGDIPEGYSVSREKKERFSLILESASTNQTSMYLCASSWTGGSMVSPLHFGNGTRLTVT.

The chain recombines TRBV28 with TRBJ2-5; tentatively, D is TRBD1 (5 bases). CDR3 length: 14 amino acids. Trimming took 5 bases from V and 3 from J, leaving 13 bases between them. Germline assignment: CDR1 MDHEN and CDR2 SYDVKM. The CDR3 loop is CASSKLDTEETQYF. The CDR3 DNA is TGTGCCAGCAGTAAACTGGACACTGAAGAGACCCAGTACTTC.

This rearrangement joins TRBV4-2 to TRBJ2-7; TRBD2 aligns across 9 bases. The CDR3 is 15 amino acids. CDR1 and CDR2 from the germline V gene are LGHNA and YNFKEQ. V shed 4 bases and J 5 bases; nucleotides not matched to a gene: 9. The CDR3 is CASSLLSGRRDEQYF. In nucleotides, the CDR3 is TGTGCCAGCAGCCTCCTTAGCGGGAGACGCGACGAGCAGTACTTC.

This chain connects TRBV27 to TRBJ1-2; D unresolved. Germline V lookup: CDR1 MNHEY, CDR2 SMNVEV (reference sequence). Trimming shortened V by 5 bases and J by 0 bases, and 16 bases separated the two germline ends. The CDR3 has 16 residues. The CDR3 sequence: CASSGAFSLANYGYTF. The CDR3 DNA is TGTGCCAGCAGTGGCGCTTTTTCCTTAGCTAACTATGGCTACACCTTC.

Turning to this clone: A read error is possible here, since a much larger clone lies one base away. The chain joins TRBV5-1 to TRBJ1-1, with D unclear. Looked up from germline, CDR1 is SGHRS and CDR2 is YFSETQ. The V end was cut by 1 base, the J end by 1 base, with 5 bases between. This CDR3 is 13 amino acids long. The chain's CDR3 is CASSLQTNTEAFF. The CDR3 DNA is TGCGCCAGCAGCTTGCAGACGAACACTGAAGCTTTCTTT. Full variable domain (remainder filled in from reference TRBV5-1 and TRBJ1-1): KAGVTQTPRYLIKTRGQQVTLSCSPISGHRSVSWYQQTPGQGLQFLFEYFSETQRNKGNFPGRFSGRQFSNSRSEMNVSTLELGDSALYLCASSLQTNTEAFFGQGTRLTVV.